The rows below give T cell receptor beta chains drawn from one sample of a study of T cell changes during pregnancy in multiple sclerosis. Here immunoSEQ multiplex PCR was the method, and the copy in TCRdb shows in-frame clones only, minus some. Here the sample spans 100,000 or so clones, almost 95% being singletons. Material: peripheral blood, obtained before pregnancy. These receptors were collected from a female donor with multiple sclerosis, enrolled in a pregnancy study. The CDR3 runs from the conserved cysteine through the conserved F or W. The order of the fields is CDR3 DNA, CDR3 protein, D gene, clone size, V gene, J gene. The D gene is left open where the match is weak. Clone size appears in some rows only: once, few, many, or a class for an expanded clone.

DNA: TGTGCCAGCAGCGTAGCCCTCAGGTCCAATGAGCAGTTCTTC; CDR3: CASSVALRSNEQFF; D: .; size: .; V: TRBV9; J: TRBJ2-1
DNA: TGTGCCAGTAGGGGCCGGGATCGGCGCGAGCAGTACTTC; CDR3: CASRGRDRREQYF; D: .; size: .; V: TRBV19; J: TRBJ2-7
DNA: TGTGCCAGCAGCTTCCTCAGGATGAACACTGAAGCTTTCTTT; CDR3: CASSFLRMNTEAFF; D: .; size: few; V: TRBV11-2; J: TRBJ1-1
DNA: TGTGCCAGCAGCTCTGACAGGGTTCCCTACAATGAGCAGTTCTTC; CDR3: CASSSDRVPYNEQFF; D: TRBD1; size: .; V: TRBV5-4; J: TRBJ2-1
DNA: TGCGCCAGCAGCCCCGGACTCTCTTCCACTGAAGCTTTCTTT; CDR3: CASSPGLSSTEAFF; D: .; size: .; V: TRBV5-1; J: TRBJ1-1
DNA: TGTGCCAGCAGTTTATTCGCCGGCGGCCAAGAGACCCAGTACTTC; CDR3: CASSLFAGGQETQYF; D: .; size: once; V: TRBV27; J: TRBJ2-5
DNA: TGTGCCAGCAGTGTCACCGCATATAGGACGGGGAATGAAAAACTGTTTTTT; CDR3: CASSVTAYRTGNEKLFF; D: .; size: .; V: TRBV2; J: TRBJ1-4
DNA: TGTGCCAGTAGTACGGTTATCCGGACTGAAGCTTTCTTT; CDR3: CASSTVIRTEAFF; D: .; size: .; V: TRBV19; J: TRBJ1-1
DNA: TGTGCCAGCAGTCTTTCTAGCGGTACGAACACCGGGGAGCTGTTTTTT; CDR3: CASSLSSGTNTGELFF; D: TRBD2; size: .; V: TRBV6-6; J: TRBJ2-2
DNA: TGTGCCAGCAGTTTACGGACAGGGGGAGCCACTGAAGCTTTCTTT; CDR3: CASSLRTGGATEAFF; D: TRBD1; size: .; V: TRBV27; J: TRBJ1-1
DNA: TGTGCCAGCAGCTGGACAGGGTCGGACGAGCAGTACTTC; CDR3: CASSWTGSDEQYF; D: TRBD1; size: .; V: TRBV5-4; J: TRBJ2-7
DNA: TGTGCCAGCGTCGAGGGCAGAAACACCATATATTTT; CDR3: CASVEGRNTIYF; D: .; size: .; V: TRBV2; J: TRBJ1-3
DNA: TGTGCCAGCAGTCCAACAGCGGGGAACCTTTACAATGAGCAGTTCTTC; CDR3: CASSPTAGNLYNEQFF; D: TRBD2; size: .; V: TRBV27; J: TRBJ2-1
DNA: TGTGCCTGGACCGCTCTAGCGACCTACAATGAGCAGTTCTTC; CDR3: CAWTALATYNEQFF; D: .; size: .; V: TRBV30; J: TRBJ2-1
DNA: TGTGCCAGCAGTCAGAATACCTACAATGAGCAGTTCTTC; CDR3: CASSQNTYNEQFF; D: .; size: .; V: TRBV25-1; J: TRBJ2-1
DNA: TGCAGCGTTTTGATTAGCGGGCGCTACAATGAGCAGTTCTTC; CDR3: CSVLISGRYNEQFF; D: TRBD2; size: .; V: TRBV29-1; J: TRBJ2-1
DNA: TGTGCCAGCAAGCACCCCTATGGGGGGGATACGCAGTATTTT; CDR3: CASKHPYGGDTQYF; D: .; size: once; V: TRBV27; J: TRBJ2-3
DNA: TGCAGCAGGAAAACAGGTTCCACTGAAGCTTTCTTT; CDR3: CSRKTGSTEAFF; D: .; size: .; V: TRBV29-1; J: TRBJ1-1
DNA: TGTGCCAGCAGCTTGGCTAGCAACACCGGGGAGCTGTTTTTT; CDR3: CASSLASNTGELFF; D: .; size: .; V: TRBV5-4; J: TRBJ2-2
DNA: TGTGCCAGCAGCGCCGGGGACTTTAGCGGATACGAGCAGTACTTC; CDR3: CASSAGDFSGYEQYF; D: .; size: once; V: TRBV7-9; J: TRBJ2-7
DNA: TGTGCCAGCAGCTTACGATCCAGCGGGATACCCAGTGAGCAGTTCTTC; CDR3: CASSLRSSGIPSEQFF; D: TRBD2; size: .; V: TRBV7-9; J: TRBJ2-1
DNA: TGTGCCAGCAGTGATCGTACAGGGGCGAACACCGGGGAGCTGTTTTTT; CDR3: CASSDRTGANTGELFF; D: TRBD1; size: .; V: TRBV2; J: TRBJ2-2
DNA: TGTGCCAGCAGCTCCGGACTAGCTACTTACAATGAGCAGTTCTTC; CDR3: CASSSGLATYNEQFF; D: TRBD2; size: .; V: TRBV27; J: TRBJ2-1
DNA: TGTGCCAGCAGTCGGACTAGCGGGAGTGTATTTTCATACACCGGGGAGCTGTTTTTT; CDR3: CASSRTSGSVFSYTGELFF; D: TRBD2; size: .; V: TRBV27; J: TRBJ2-2
DNA: TGTGCCAGCAGCTTAGTGTTGCGGGGGAACACTAAAGCTTTCTTT; CDR3: CASSLVLRGNTKAFF; D: .; size: .; V: TRBV11-2; J: TRBJ1-1
DNA: TGTGCCAGCAGCATCGCCCCGGGACTAGCGGGAGGATCCGAGCAGTACTTC; CDR3: CASSIAPGLAGGSEQYF; D: TRBD2; size: .; V: TRBV7-6; J: TRBJ2-7
DNA: TGTGCCAGCAGCCACCCGCAGCACAGGGGGCAGAATGAGCAGTTCTTC; CDR3: CASSHPQHRGQNEQFF; D: TRBD1; size: .; V: TRBV9; J: TRBJ2-1
DNA: TGTGCCAGCAGCGCGGACAGGGGCTCTGGAAACACCATATATTTT; CDR3: CASSADRGSGNTIYF; D: TRBD1; size: .; V: TRBV9; J: TRBJ1-3
DNA: TGTGCCAGCAGCGGGGGACTAGCGGCACAAGAGACCCAGTACTTC; CDR3: CASSGGLAAQETQYF; D: TRBD2; size: few; V: TRBV9; J: TRBJ2-5
DNA: TGTGCCAGCAGGGGGACAGGGTTCTCCTACGAGCAGTACTTC; CDR3: CASRGTGFSYEQYF; D: TRBD1; size: .; V: TRBV7-9; J: TRBJ2-7